A single sample gave rise to the 18 T cell receptor beta chains below, sequenced in a study of blood T cell repertoires in COVID-19. Assay used: immunoSEQ multiplex PCR; TCRdb lists only in-frame clones, some missing. The data show 46,000 or so clones, with over 70% seen just once and 7% to 9% held by the top ten. Material: peripheral blood. These receptors all come from a man aged 50 or older with acute or convalescent COVID-19.

This chain connects TRBV6-4 to TRBJ1-5, with D unclear. The length of the CDR3 is 13 residues. Germline CDR1 MRHNA, CDR2 SNTAGT. Trimming took off 4 bases at V and 5 bases at J, with 9 bases between the two ends. CDR3 sequence reads: CASSAEVDQPQHF. In DNA, the CDR3 is TGTGCCAGCAGTGCGGAGGTAGATCAGCCCCAGCATTTT.

J is TRBJ2-2 and V is TRBV9; 10 nucleotides match TRBD2. Germline lookup yields CDR1 SGDLS and CDR2 YYNGEE. The CDR3 runs to 16 residues. V shed 3 bases and J 4 bases; nucleotides not matched to a gene: 6. CDR3 in DNA: TGTGCCAGCAGCGGAATAGCGGGGGGCGGCACCGGGGAGCTGTTTTTT. This gives the protein CASSGIAGGGTGELFF.

This clone was detected only a few times. V gene TRBV3-1 (or the pseudogene TRBV3-2) combines with J gene TRBJ1-1; 11 bases agree with TRBD1. The junction had 11 bases not matched to a gene; V was cut back by 4 bases and J by 10 bases. Germline CDR1 reads LGHDT; CDR2 reads YNNKEL (reference sequence). The CDR3 has 15 residues. The CDR3 DNA follows: TGTGCCAGCAGCCGAGCACGGACAGGGGGCGAGAGAGCTTTCTTT. Translated, it gives CASSRARTGGERAFF.

V and J are TRBV2 and TRBJ1-1; no clear D. Germline V gene sequence: CDR1 SNHLY, CDR2 FYNNEI. CDR3 length: 15 residues. V was pared by 1 base and J by 5 bases, with 14 bases between. The CDR3 sequence is CASSEGWEIGTEAFF. For the CDR3, the DNA is TGTGCCAGCAGTGAAGGGTGGGAGATAGGGACTGAAGCTTTCTTT.

The rearrangement links TRBV30 to TRBJ1-4; TRBD1 is a possible D gene (6 bases). The germline V and J ends were trimmed by 0 bases and 8 bases, with 10 bases remaining between them. This CDR3 contains 13 residues. Germline assignment: CDR1 GTSNPN and CDR2 SVGIG (reference sequence). CDR3 amino acids: CAWSVLQGEKLFF. Here the CDR3 DNA reads TGTGCCTGGAGTGTACTACAGGGCGAAAAACTGTTTTTT.

The chain has TRBV14 and TRBJ1-2, with 9 bases fitting TRBD1. Losses at the gene ends were 4 bases for V and 8 bases for J; bases not matched to a gene: 14. The germline gives CDR1 SGHDN, CDR2 FVKESK. This CDR3 spans 16 amino acids. The CDR3 DNA is TGTGCCAGCAGCCCTCTAACAGGGGGCGCGGTCTGGGGCTACACCTTC. It translates to CASSPLTGGAVWGYTF. Full variable domain (rest looked up from reference TRBV14 and TRBJ1-2): EAGVTQFPSHSVIEKGQTVTLRCDPISGHDNLYWYRRVMGKEIKFLLHFVKESKQDESGMPNNRFLAERTGGTYSTLKVQPAELEDSGVYFCASSPLTGGAVWGYTFGSGTRLTVV.

The chain carries TRBV5-1 and TRBJ1-2, with D perhaps TRBD1 (5 bases). This CDR3 has 13 amino acids. The germline V and J ends were trimmed by 0 bases and 4 bases, with 7 bases remaining between them. Germline V gene sequence: CDR1 SGHRS, CDR2 YFSETQ. The CDR3 bases are TGCGCCAGCAGCTTGGTGGGGGGCTATGGCTACACCTTC. Encoded protein: CASSLVGGYGYTF.

The chain recombines TRBV19 with TRBJ2-1; tentatively, D is TRBD2 (5 bases). Germline CDR1 and CDR2: LNHDA and SQIVND (reference sequence). V was trimmed by 4 bases and J by 4 bases, leaving 11 bases between them. CDR3 length: 14 amino acids. The CDR3 DNA follows: TGTGCCAGTAGTACATCCGGGATTTACAATGAGCAGTTCTTC. Its protein product is CASSTSGIYNEQFF.

The chain uses TRBV4-2 and TRBJ1-2; no definite D call. Germline CDR1 LGHNA, CDR2 YNFKEQ. The V end lost 0 bases, the J end lost 3 bases, and 8 bases lay between the germline ends. The CDR3 runs 14 residues. The CDR3 loop is CASSQEPGDYGYTF. CDR3 coding DNA: TGTGCCAGCAGCCAAGAACCGGGAGACTATGGCTACACCTTC.

J is TRBJ2-5 and V is TRBV7-9, with a possible D match to TRBD1 (6 bases). Germline-derived CDR1 and CDR2 are SEHNR and FQNEAQ (reference sequence). V was shortened by 5 bases and J by 2 bases, with 15 bases between the two germline ends. The CDR3 extends over 15 amino acids. CDR3 sequence (DNA): TGTGCCAGCAGCGTACCGAGGACAGTACAAGAGACCCAGTACTTC. Translation gives CASSVPRTVQETQYF.

This chain joins TRBV12-3 or TRBV12-4 and TRBJ2-5, with TRBD1 matching 8 bases. Trimming at V came to 5 bases and at J to 3 bases, leaving 2 bases not matched to a gene. This CDR3 comprises 13 residues. CDR3 sequence (DNA): TGTGCCAGCAGTCCGGACAGGGAAGAGACCCAGTACTTC. Translated: CASSPDREETQYF.

The V call is TRBV4-3, the J call TRBJ1-4; D perhaps matches TRBD1 (5 bases). In germline, CDR1 is LGHNA, CDR2 YSLEER. This CDR3 region has 13 residues. V was cut by 8 bases and J by 8 bases, with 15 bases left in between. The CDR3 DNA follows: TGCGCCAGCGGCGCAGGGTTGGGCGAAAAACTGTTTTTT. It is translated as CASGAGLGEKLFF.

The rearrangement links TRBV7-9 to TRBJ1-5; D is perhaps TRBD1 (5 bases). CDR3 length equals 15 residues. Germline assignment: CDR1 SEHNR and CDR2 FQNEAQ (reference sequence). V was shortened by 1 base and J by 5 bases, with 12 bases between the two germline ends. The CDR3 DNA sequence: TGTGCCAGCAGCTTAGGTACAGGCCGAGATCAGCCCCAGCATTTT. Its translation: CASSLGTGRDQPQHF.

The chain uses TRBV7-2 and TRBJ2-3; tentative D call: TRBD2 (6 bases). The CDR3 sequence is 13 residues long. Germline lookup yields CDR1 SGHTA and CDR2 FQGNSA. V dropped 8 bases and J dropped 4 bases, with 13 bases sitting between them. CDR3 DNA: TGTGCCAGCGCCCGGGGGTTTCCAGATACGCAGTATTTT. Its translation: CASARGFPDTQYF.

This clone was picked up one time. The chain uses TRBV19 and TRBJ1-4; D is possibly TRBD1 (5 bases). The V end was cut by 7 bases, the J end by 6 bases, with 15 bases between. Germline lookup yields CDR1 LNHDA and CDR2 SQIVND (reference sequence). The CDR3 spans 14 residues. CDR3 loop: CASTTTAVYEKLFF. Written as DNA, the CDR3 is TGTGCCAGTACCACGACAGCAGTTTATGAAAAACTGTTTTTT.

V gene TRBV5-1 combines with J gene TRBJ1-6, with TRBD1 matching 9 bases. The V and J ends lost 2 bases and 6 bases, in that order; junction bases with no gene match: 9. The CDR3 spans 17 residues. Germline V gives CDR1 SGHRS, CDR2 YFSETQ. The CDR3 sequence is CASSFGQGPKGNSPLHF. CDR3 nucleotide sequence: TGCGCCAGCAGCTTCGGACAGGGGCCTAAGGGTAATTCACCCCTCCACTTT.

This chain links TRBV10-2 with TRBJ1-2; D remains ambiguous. V was trimmed by 3 bases and J by 10 bases, leaving 12 bases between them. CDR1 and CDR2 from the germline V gene are WSHSY and SAAADI. The length of the CDR3 is 12 residues. DNA for the CDR3: TGCGCCAGCAGTGACGGACTTCTCGACTACACCTTC. Translation: CASSDGLLDYTF.

This chain joins TRBV4-1 and TRBJ2-5; D may be TRBD2 (6 bases). Trimming left V 0 bases short and J 0 bases short, with 14 bases between. The V gene's germline CDR1 is MGHRA and CDR2 YSYEKL. The CDR3 runs 17 residues. This CDR3 is CASSQDDAGTHQETQYF. The CDR3 bases are TGCGCCAGCAGCCAAGATGATGCGGGAACTCACCAAGAGACCCAGTACTTC.